This note documents a single T cell receptor beta chain sequence. Living in under 30 US areas, the participants were between about 18 and 95 years of age. Clinical history as reported by participants underpinned cohort assignment. The V gene's germline CDR1 is SGHTA and CDR2 FQGNSA. The CDR3 covers 14 residues. V was clipped by 5 bases and J by 5 bases, with 15 bases between them. This specimen belongs to a study of blood T cell repertoires in COVID-19. Study-wide background: Specimens from acute and convalescent COVID-19 originated in the United States, Italy and Spain. From T cells, B-cell-depleted T cells, or PBMCs came the material, which was cDNA or gDNA.

The method was immunoSEQ multiplex PCR; TCRdb's version includes in-frame clones alone and lacks a portion of them. The sample holds about 140,000 clones, 70% to 90% seen once. The receptor was derived from a woman in her 50s with acute COVID-19. The chain employs TRBV7-2 and TRBJ2-5; D is perhaps TRBD1 (5 bases). Sequenced material: PBMCs or T cells enriched from blood (not recorded which). The CDR3 DNA follows: TGTGCCAGCAGCGCTCAGGGTAATAGTGAGACCCAGTACTTC. This translates into CASSAQGNSETQYF.